The 32 T cell receptor beta chains reported below all come from one sample, sequenced in a study of T cell responses to AZD1222 COVID-19 vaccine. TCRdb's copy holds only in-frame clones and misses some; the assay was immunoSEQ multiplex PCR. The sample lists approximately 110,000 clones, around 90% occurring once. Sequencing used peripheral blood, obtained on day 0 of AZD1222 vaccination. The origin of the receptors is an adult in good health.

The rearrangement joins TRBV6-5 to TRBJ1-5; maybe TRBD1 (6 bases). Germline CDR1 and CDR2: MNHEY and SVGAGI. V was trimmed by 6 bases and J by 4 bases, leaving 16 bases between them. The length of the CDR3 is 15 residues. CDR3 nucleotide sequence: TGTGCCAGCAGGAGGGACCCAACAGGGAATCAGCCCCAGCATTTT. This translates into CASRRDPTGNQPQHF.

This rearrangement joins TRBV27 to TRBJ2-5; unclear D gene. The CDR3 covers 14 residues. Trimming stripped 3 bases from V and 7 bases from J, with 15 bases between. Germline V lookup: CDR1 MNHEY, CDR2 SMNVEV (reference sequence). The CDR3 reads CASSLQQGMRTQYF. DNA for the CDR3: TGTGCCAGCAGTTTGCAGCAAGGGATGCGGACCCAGTACTTC.

This chain links TRBV18 with TRBJ1-6; 8 bases are shared with TRBD1. The V gene's germline CDR1 is KGHSH and CDR2 LQKENI. The V and J ends lost 4 bases and 7 bases, in that order; junction bases with no gene match: 6. CDR3 size: 15 residues. The CDR3 DNA is TGTGCCAGCTCACTACAGACAGGGGTGAATTCACCCCTCCACTTT. Protein product: CASSLQTGVNSPLHF.

This chain uses TRBV5-1 with TRBJ1-4, with D possibly matching TRBD1 (5 bases). This CDR3 spans 15 amino acids. V was cut by 3 bases and J by 3 bases, with 12 bases left in between. From germline, CDR1 is SGHRS and CDR2 YFSETQ. This chain's CDR3 is CASSSLGGSNEKLFF. CDR3 DNA: TGCGCCAGCAGCTCGCTCGGGGGGTCTAATGAAAAACTGTTTTTT.

The J gene is TRBJ2-7, the V gene TRBV7-2, with D unclear. V was cut by 6 bases and J by 2 bases, with 17 bases left in between. Germline values: CDR1 SGHTA, CDR2 FQGNSA. CDR3 length equals 15 residues. In nucleotides, the CDR3 is TGTGCCAGCAGTCCTCCCGCCGTCGCAGCCTACGAGCAGTACTTC. It is translated as CASSPPAVAAYEQYF. The entire variable domain, with the rest obtained from reference TRBV7-2 and TRBJ2-7, is as follows: GAGVSQSPSNKVTEKGKDVELRCDPISGHTALYWYRQSLGQGLEFLIYFQGNSAPDKSGLPSDRFSAERTGGSVSTLTIQRTQQEDSAVYLCASSPPAVAAYEQYFGPGTRLTVT.

J is TRBJ1-1 and V is TRBV19; a weak D match, TRBD1 (5 bases). V shed 1 base and J shed 4 bases, with 10 bases lying between them. Germline-derived CDR1 and CDR2 are LNHDA and SQIVND (reference sequence). The CDR3 consists of 14 residues. The CDR3 reads CASSIGRVRTEAFF. In DNA form, the CDR3 reads TGTGCCAGTAGTATAGGCAGGGTTCGCACTGAAGCTTTCTTT.

The chain joins TRBV25-1 to TRBJ1-2; the D is unclear. Trimming shortened V by 1 base and J by 6 bases, and 9 bases separated the two germline ends. The CDR3 spans 13 residues. The germline V gene encodes CDR1 MGHDK and CDR2 SYGVNS. The CDR3 DNA sequence: TGTGCCAGCAGTGAATTCGGGAGGAATGGCTACACCTTC. Translation: CASSEFGRNGYTF.

The J gene is TRBJ2-1, the V gene TRBV11-2; D gene unclear. The CDR3 loop spans 12 amino acids. CDR1 is SGHAT and CDR2 is FQNNGV in the germline V gene. Trimming removed 5 bases from V and 8 bases from J, with 10 bases in between. CDR3 loop: CASSQRTHEQFF. Here the CDR3 DNA reads TGTGCCAGCAGCCAAAGGACCCATGAGCAGTTCTTC.

The V and J genes are TRBV1 and TRBJ2-5. TRBV1 is annotated as a pseudogene. This CDR3 region has 14 residues. The CDR3 DNA follows: TGCACCAGCACGCCCGGGACCCTCTGCTGGACCCAGTACTTC. Its protein product is CTSTPGTLCWTQYF.

The rearrangement uses TRBV18 and TRBJ1-1, with D unresolved. Per the germline V gene, CDR1 is KGHSH and CDR2 is LQKENI. The V end lost 3 bases, the J end lost 1 base, and 9 bases lay between the germline ends. CDR3 size: 14 residues. CDR3 sequence (DNA): TGTGCCAGCTCACCGGACGGAGGGAACACTGAAGCTTTCTTT. It specifies CASSPDGGNTEAFF.

The V gene is TRBV27, the J gene TRBJ2-1, with TRBD1 identical over 7 bases. CDR3 length: 15 amino acids. V was clipped by 5 bases and J by 4 bases; unmatched bases: 8. CDR1 and CDR2 from the germline V gene are MNHEY and SMNVEV (reference sequence). CDR3 bases: TGTGCCAGCAGTCTATACAAGGGGGCGTACAATGAGCAGTTCTTC. It encodes CASSLYKGAYNEQFF.

This clone has more than one count but fewer than ten. This sequence joins TRBV30 and TRBJ2-1; 9 bases agree with TRBD2. The CDR3 loop spans 12 amino acids. Germline CDR1 reads GTSNPN; CDR2 reads SVGIG (reference sequence). The CDR3 here is CGSSGSVNEQFF. The CDR3 region has the DNA TGTGGGAGTAGCGGGAGTGTGAATGAGCAGTTCTTC.

J is TRBJ2-3 and V is TRBV9; D possibly corresponds to TRBD1 (6 bases). With 5 bases removed from V and 5 bases from J, the gap between germline ends came to 12 bases. The CDR3 covers 13 residues. CDR1 and CDR2 (germline): SGDLS, YYNGEE. As DNA, the CDR3 is TGTGCCAGCAGGCGGACAGCGGAAGATACGCAGTATTTT. Protein product: CASRRTAEDTQYF. Full variable domain (remainder filled in from reference TRBV9 and TRBJ2-3): DSGVTQTPKHLITATGQRVTLRCSPRSGDLSVYWYQQSLDQGLQFLIQYYNGEERAKGNILERFSAQQFPDLHSELNLSSLELGDSALYFCASRRTAEDTQYFGPGTRLTVL.

The rearrangement joins TRBV5-4 to TRBJ2-5; TRBD2 matches at 8 bases. Germline V gene data show CDR1 as SGHNT and CDR2 as YYREEE (reference sequence). The CDR3 has 15 residues. Trimming took 4 bases from V and 4 from J; bases not matched to a gene: 9. The CDR3: CASSSSRGGRETQYF. DNA of the CDR3: TGTGCCAGCAGCAGCTCCCGGGGGGGGCGAGAGACCCAGTACTTC.

V usage is TRBV18 and J usage is TRBJ2-5; unclear D gene. V lost 0 bases and J 3 bases, leaving 5 bases between the germline ends. This CDR3 region has 13 residues. The germline V gene encodes CDR1 KGHSH and CDR2 LQKENI. CDR3 bases: TGTGCCAGCTCACCACCGAATGAAGAGACCCAGTACTTC. Translation: CASSPPNEETQYF.

This chain connects TRBV5-6 to TRBJ1-1; 7 bases are shared with TRBD1. Germline lookup yields CDR1 SGHDT and CDR2 YYEEEE. With V trimmed by 4 bases and J by 5 bases, 5 bases remained unmatched. The CDR3 extends over 13 amino acids. The CDR3 sequence is CASSQRTGTEAFF. The CDR3, as DNA: TGTGCCAGCAGCCAGCGGACAGGTACTGAAGCTTTCTTT.

J is TRBJ1-6 and V is TRBV4-3, with D tentatively TRBD1 (5 bases). Germline V gene data show CDR1 as LGHNA and CDR2 as YSLEER. Trimming took 0 bases from V and 10 from J, leaving 10 bases between them. This CDR3 spans 14 amino acids. CDR3 nucleotides: TGCGCCAGCAGCCAAGATGTCGGGGGATCACCCCTCCACTTT. Amino acid sequence: CASSQDVGGSPLHF.

The CDR3 here is CASSEYRLWYF. DNA of the CDR3: TGTGCCAGCAGTGAGTACAGGCTTTGGTACTTC. The rearrangement links TRBV25-1 to TRBJ2-7; D might be TRBD1 (5 bases). In germline, CDR1 is MGHDK, CDR2 SYGVNS. Trimming removed 3 bases from V and 12 bases from J, with 12 bases in between. This CDR3 has 11 amino acids.

The rearrangement joins TRBV15 to TRBJ1-1, with D unresolved. V lost 1 base to trimming and J lost 1 base, with 7 bases between them. Germline assignment: CDR1 LNHNV and CDR2 YYDKDF (reference sequence). The CDR3 loop spans 14 amino acids. The CDR3 sequence: CATSRVEGNTEAFF. CDR3 in DNA: TGTGCCACCAGCAGAGTTGAGGGGAACACTGAAGCTTTCTTT.

The V and J genes are TRBV7-2 and TRBJ1-2; D possibly corresponds to TRBD1 (6 bases). V was trimmed by 0 bases and J by 6 bases, leaving 11 bases between them. The V gene's germline CDR1 is SGHTA and CDR2 FQGNSA. The CDR3 extends over 14 amino acids. CDR3 nucleotide sequence: TGTGCCAGCAGCTTAGCGAACAGGGATGATGGCTACACCTTC. Its protein product is CASSLANRDDGYTF. The whole variable domain, filled in from reference TRBV7-2 and TRBJ1-2, reads GAGVSQSPSNKVTEKGKDVELRCDPISGHTALYWYRQSLGQGLEFLIYFQGNSAPDKSGLPSDRFSAERTGGSVSTLTIQRTQQEDSAVYLCASSLANRDDGYTFGSGTRLTVV.

V usage is TRBV5-4 and J usage is TRBJ2-1; TRBD1 matches 10 bases. The CDR3 runs 16 residues. Germline lookup yields CDR1 SGHNT and CDR2 YYREEE (reference sequence). Unmatched junction bases numbered 6, after V lost 2 bases and J lost 4 bases. DNA for the CDR3: TGTGCCAGCAGCTTAGGGGGACAGGGGAGTTACAATGAGCAGTTCTTC. Amino acid sequence: CASSLGGQGSYNEQFF.

The genes are TRBV7-2 and TRBJ2-7; possible D gene TRBD2, 7 bases. V lost 4 bases, J lost 6 bases, and 19 bases lay in between. The CDR3 spans 15 residues. Germline V CDR1 and CDR2: SGHTA, FQGNSA. CDR3 region: CASSWMGGQAGEQYF. CDR3 DNA: TGTGCCAGCAGCTGGATGGGGGGGCAGGCGGGCGAGCAGTACTTC. Together with reference TRBV7-2 and TRBJ2-7, the CDR3 gives the full variable domain: GAGVSQSPSNKVTEKGKDVELRCDPISGHTALYWYRQSLGQGLEFLIYFQGNSAPDKSGLPSDRFSAERTGGSVSTLTIQRTQQEDSAVYLCASSWMGGQAGEQYFGPGTRLTVT.

This clone was observed once. The J gene is TRBJ1-1, the V gene TRBV16; D perhaps matches TRBD1 (5 bases). CDR1 KGHSY and CDR2 FQNENV come from the germline V gene. CDR3 length: 14 amino acids. Trimming shortened V by 0 bases and J by 4 bases, and 9 bases separated the two germline ends. Here the CDR3 DNA reads TGTGCCAGCAGCCAATCCCGTGGGGGCACTGAAGCTTTCTTT. As protein: CASSQSRGGTEAFF.

The V gene is TRBV11-2, the J gene TRBJ1-2, with no clear D. Trimming stripped 5 bases from V and 4 bases from J, with 8 bases between. In germline, CDR1 is SGHAT, CDR2 FQNNGV. The CDR3 runs 12 residues. Here the CDR3 DNA reads TGTGCCAGCAGCCCGACCGGCTATGGCTACACCTTC. It is translated as CASSPTGYGYTF.

V is TRBV5-8 and J is TRBJ2-1; D gene unclear. The CDR3 totals 13 residues. Between the trimmed V and J ends, which lost 6 bases and 6 bases, there was a span of 13 bases. Germline lookup yields CDR1 SGHTS and CDR2 YDEGEE. CDR3: CASTMKSSNEQFF. CDR3 DNA sequence: TGTGCCAGCACCATGAAATCTTCCAATGAGCAGTTCTTC.

The chain has TRBV3-1 (or the pseudogene TRBV3-2) and TRBJ2-2, with D possibly being TRBD2 (6 bases). The CDR3 extends over 17 amino acids. Per germline, CDR1 LGHDT and CDR2 YNNKEL (reference sequence). V lost 2 bases and J 3 bases, leaving 16 bases between the germline ends. CDR3 residues: CASSQPYVGSDTGELFF. As DNA, the CDR3 is TGTGCCAGCAGCCAACCCTACGTCGGGAGTGACACCGGGGAGCTGTTTTTT.

The rearrangement uses TRBV3-1 (or the pseudogene TRBV3-2) and TRBJ2-7; the D is unclear. CDR3 size: 16 residues. In germline, CDR1 is LGHDT, CDR2 YNNKEL (reference sequence). Trimming stripped 3 bases from V and 2 bases from J, with 17 bases between. The CDR3, as DNA: TGTGCCAGCAGCCAGACTTGGATAAATCCAACCTACGAGCAGTACTTC. Its protein is CASSQTWINPTYEQYF.

This clone has a handful of counts. The CDR3 DNA reads TGTGCCAGCAGTTACTGGGGGACACCCCTCCACTTT. Translated, it gives CASSYWGTPLHF. The V and J genes are TRBV6-2 or TRBV6-3 and TRBJ1-6; maybe TRBD1 (5 bases). Per the germline V gene, CDR1 is MNHEY and CDR2 is SVGEGT. CDR3 length equals 12 residues. V lost 1 base and J 11 bases, leaving 6 bases between the germline ends.

The rearrangement links TRBV4-1 to TRBJ2-1; no clear D gene. Trimming left V 0 bases short and J 12 bases short, with 9 bases between. The CDR3 spans 12 residues. Germline V lookup: CDR1 MGHRA, CDR2 YSYEKL. CDR3 sequence (DNA): TGCGCCAGCAGCCAAGACCCTAGGCGGCAGTTCTTC. Its protein is CASSQDPRRQFF.

The chain links TRBV4-1 to TRBJ1-1; no clear D gene. The CDR3 is made up of 14 amino acids. V was trimmed by 1 base and J by 6 bases, leaving 12 bases between them. Germline CDR1 MGHRA, CDR2 YSYEKL. The CDR3 loop is CASSQGGLAAEAFF. CDR3 bases: TGCGCCAGCAGCCAAGGAGGGTTAGCAGCTGAAGCTTTCTTT.

This clone was found many times. The V gene is TRBV5-8, the J gene TRBJ2-1; 8 bases align to TRBD2. CDR3 length equals 18 residues. V gave up 3 bases and J gave up 5 bases; unmatched junction bases: 16. CDR1 and CDR2 (germline): SGHTS, YDEGEE. The CDR3 reads CASSSIGLGLVINNEQFF. As DNA, the CDR3 is TGTGCCAGCAGCTCGATTGGACTGGGACTAGTGATCAACAATGAGCAGTTCTTC.

This chain links TRBV3-1 (or the pseudogene TRBV3-2) with TRBJ1-3; the D gene is possibly TRBD1 (6 bases). CDR3 length: 19 amino acids. Germline-derived CDR1 and CDR2 are LGHDT and YNNKEL (reference sequence). The germline V and J ends were trimmed by 3 bases and 0 bases, with 21 bases remaining between them. The CDR3 DNA reads as TGTGCCAGCAGCCACAGGGGAGCCAGGGCCTCCCACTCTGGAAACACCATATATTTT. As protein: CASSHRGARASHSGNTIYF.